The clone carrying this T cell receptor beta chain was detected many times. What it binds is not known. From RNA transcripts, TCR beta CDR3 regions were amplified. TCR CDR3 regions were first amplified by RT-PCR with HTBI primers. TCRdb itself ran the multiplex PCR reads through MiXCR, one entry per CDR3 protein. The sample includes 300,000 to 500,000 distinct CDR3 sequences, under 15% of them seen just once. Germline CDR1 and CDR2: SNHLY and FYNNEI. This CDR3 comprises 15 residues. V gave up 3 bases and J gave up 4 bases, with 10 bases separating them. The data derive from a study of T cells in Graves' hyperthyroidism and ophthalmopathy. Study-wide background: Peripheral blood draws took place at initial diagnosis, ahead of any treatment. Overall study findings and caveats: Blood also carried most thyroid clonotypes expanded above 0.001.

These patients, aged 18 to 65, had recently diagnosed hyperthyroidism lasting under 2 months. The specimen sequenced was blood. The V and J genes are TRBV2 and TRBJ1-6; D uncertain. This TCR came from a woman aged 30 to 39 with Graves' hyperthyroidism. CDR3 nucleotides: TGTGCCAGCAGTGAGGGCAGGACTTATAATTCACCCCTCCACTTT. Amino acids: CASSEGRTYNSPLHF.